In this sample, the clone carrying this TCR beta chain turned up a few times. What it recognizes is unknown. The protocol was immunoSEQ multiplex PCR, while the TCRdb copy is restricted to in-frame clones and leaves out a portion. The sample carries 120,000 or so clones, roughly 92% recorded once. This entry belongs to a study of siplizumab effects on memory and regulatory T cells. Study-wide results and caveats: Unstimulated subsets were the mapping target of only a minor fraction of alloreactive clones. Under siplizumab, alloreactive sequences traced to unstimulated CD4+ memory cells were significantly reduced. Under siplizumab, an average approximately 69% of mappable alloreactive CD4+ clones were Treg-derived, compared with around 25% in controls. Greater diversity than memory cells seemed evident in naive T cells, which also appeared to be major alloresponse contributors.

This CDR3 region has 13 residues. Trimming cost V 8 bases and J 7 bases, with 15 bases left between them. CDR1 and CDR2 (germline): MNHNS, SASEGT. This receptor was obtained from a human donor in good health. This rearrangement joins TRBV6-1 to TRBJ1-5, with D possibly TRBD1 on 5 matching bases. The sample comprised CD4+ T cells sorted from blood. The CDR3 protein is CASSGGGYQPQHF. The CDR3 bases are TGTGCCAGCTCGGGGGGAGGGTACCAGCCCCAGCATTTT.